The rows below give T cell receptor beta chains drawn from one sample of a study of Graves' ophthalmopathy and Graves' hyperthyroidism. MiXCR, applied by TCRdb to the multiplex PCR reads, yields one record per CDR3 protein. This sample yields about half a million distinct CDR3 sequences, of which under 15% are seen a single time; 9.8% belongs to the top ten. The sequenced material came from blood. Receptors originate from a woman aged 25 to 39 with Graves' ophthalmopathy. The CDR3 runs from the conserved cysteine through the conserved F or W. D genes are given only for firm matches. A clone size is listed for some rows: how often the clone was seen (once, few, many), or a class if it is expanded.

cdr3_nt	cdr3_aa	d_call	clone_size	v_call	j_call
TGTGCCAGCAGACGAAACCTTAGACAGGGTCTGGCCTATGGCTACACCTTC	CASRRNLRQGLAYGYTF	TRBD1	many	TRBV12-3/TRBV12-4	TRBJ1-2
TGTGCCAGCAAGGGGGGCAAGATCCTATCCTATGGCTACACCTTC	CASKGGKILSYGYTF	.	many	TRBV12-3/TRBV12-4	TRBJ1-2
TGTGCCAGCAGCTTAGCAGGGGTAGCCGAGCAGTACTTC	CASSLAGVAEQYF	.	many	TRBV7-9	TRBJ2-7
TGCAGTGCTATCCCTAGCGGGATCTACGAGCAGTACTTC	CSAIPSGIYEQYF	TRBD2	many	TRBV20-1	TRBJ2-7
TGTGCCAGCACACGAACTACGGGTCAGCCCCAGCATTTT	CASTRTTGQPQHF	.	many	TRBV2	TRBJ1-5
TGTGCCAGCAGCCAAGGGCGGGTCGCCGGGGCACAAGAGACCCAGTACTTC	CASSQGRVAGAQETQYF	.	many	TRBV14	TRBJ2-5
TGCAGTGCTTGTAAAGGGGGCGGTAGCAATCAGCCCCAGCATTTT	CSACKGGGSNQPQHF	TRBD1	many	TRBV20-1	TRBJ1-5
TGTGCCAGCAGCGTAGAGGGGACAGACTCCTACGAGCAGTACTTC	CASSVEGTDSYEQYF	TRBD1	many	TRBV9	TRBJ2-7
TGTGCCAGCATCTCGGGGCGCGGGCTGGGCACTGAAGCTTTCTTT	CASISGRGLGTEAFF	.	many	TRBV25-1	TRBJ1-1
TGTGCCAGCAGCCAAGAGAGCGCGGGAAACTATGGCTACACCTTC	CASSQESAGNYGYTF	.	.	TRBV3-1	TRBJ1-2
TGTGCCAGCACCGGAGGTAGGGGCGTCACTGAAGCTTTCTTT	CASTGGRGVTEAFF	.	many	TRBV28	TRBJ1-1
TGTGCCAGCAGCTTGATGCCAGGGAGGAATCAGCCCCAGCATTTT	CASSLMPGRNQPQHF	.	many	TRBV5-5	TRBJ1-5
TGTGCCAGCAGCTTAGGCAGGTCTGCCTATGGCTACACCTTC	CASSLGRSAYGYTF	.	.	TRBV7-9	TRBJ1-2
TGCAGTGCTAGAGATAGTGAGCGGGAGGTAATTGAGCAGTACTTC	CSARDSEREVIEQYF	TRBD2	many	TRBV20-1	TRBJ2-7
TGTGCCAGCAGTGTCAGGGCTAGACAGCCCCAGCATTTT	CASSVRARQPQHF	.	many	TRBV2	TRBJ1-5
TGCGCCAGCAGCCAAGAAGGTGATCAGCCCCAGCATTTT	CASSQEGDQPQHF	.	many	TRBV4-1	TRBJ1-5
TGTGCCAGCTCACCGGGGACAGTCAGTCAGCCCCAGCATTTT	CASSPGTVSQPQHF	TRBD1	.	TRBV18	TRBJ1-5
TGTGCCAGCAGCTTGGACCTAGTAGAGACCCAGTACTTC	CASSLDLVETQYF	.	many	TRBV5-6	TRBJ2-5
TGTGCCAGCAGTTTTGGCGGACAGTTAAGTACCTGGGAGCTGTTTTTT	CASSFGGQLSTWELFF	.	many	TRBV12-3/TRBV12-4	TRBJ2-2
TGCAGTGCCGAAATAGGGTACGAGCAGTACTTC	CSAEIGYEQYF	.	many	TRBV20-1	TRBJ2-7
TGTGCCAGCTCACCAGTTACAGGACAGACTAACTATGGCTACACCTTC	CASSPVTGQTNYGYTF	.	.	TRBV18	TRBJ1-2
TGTGCCAGCACCCCCCGGGCGGTCAATCAGCCCCAGCATTTT	CASTPRAVNQPQHF	.	.	TRBV2	TRBJ1-5
TGTGCCACCAGTGATTCCGGGACAGGGAATGGCTACACCTTC	CATSDSGTGNGYTF	TRBD1	many	TRBV24-1	TRBJ1-2
TGTGCCAGCAGCTTAGGGTGGACTGGAGGGTTAGCCAAAAACATTCAGTACTTC	CASSLGWTGGLAKNIQYF	.	many	TRBV7-2	TRBJ2-4
TGTGCTAGTGGTTTTAGGGGATTACAAGAGACCCAGTACTTC	CASGFRGLQETQYF	.	many	TRBV12-5	TRBJ2-5
TGTGCCAGCAGTCGCAATCCGGGACAGACCTTGAACACTGAAGCTTTCTTT	CASSRNPGQTLNTEAFF	TRBD1	many	TRBV6-4	TRBJ1-1
TGCGCCAGCAGCCAAATAATGGGGGCCAATAGCTCCTACGAGCAGTACTTC	CASSQIMGANSSYEQYF	.	.	TRBV4-1	TRBJ2-7
TGTGCCAGCAGCTTAGGTCTGCGAGACACCATATATTTT	CASSLGLRDTIYF	.	few	TRBV11-3	TRBJ1-3
TGTGCCACCAGTGGAGAGACCCAGTACTTC	CATSGETQYF	.	many	TRBV24-1	TRBJ2-5
TGTGCCAGCAGTCTCACCTGGGCTAGCGGATCCTACGAGCAGTACTTC	CASSLTWASGSYEQYF	TRBD2	.	TRBV28	TRBJ2-7
TGCAGTGCCCCGGGGAGGGTTAACTATGGCTACACCTTC	CSAPGRVNYGYTF	.	many	TRBV20-1	TRBJ1-2
TGCGCCAGCAGCCACTCTGTCGCAGGCACCGGGGAGCTGTTTTTT	CASSHSVAGTGELFF	.	.	TRBV4-1	TRBJ2-2
TGCGCCAGCAGGGACAAAGCGGGAGCAAGCGAGCAGTACTTC	CASRDKAGASEQYF	TRBD2	.	TRBV5-1	TRBJ2-7
TGTGCCTGGGGAGGGGGTGCAGGGTTAGGCTACACCTTC	CAWGGGAGLGYTF	.	few	TRBV30	TRBJ1-2
TGTGCCAGCAGCTTAGCGTCGACAGGCTTCTCTGGGGCCAACGTCCTGACTTTC	CASSLASTGFSGANVLTF	.	many	TRBV5-8	TRBJ2-6
TGTGCCTGGAGCAGGGACATGAACACTGAAGCTTTCTTT	CAWSRDMNTEAFF	.	many	TRBV30	TRBJ1-1
TGTGCCAGTAGTATTGAGGGAGAGACCCAGTACTTC	CASSIEGETQYF	.	many	TRBV19	TRBJ2-5
TGCAGTGCTTCCGGGGACTTAGTGTCGGAGACCCAGTACTTC	CSASGDLVSETQYF	.	.	TRBV20-1	TRBJ2-5
TGTGCCAGCAGCTTTCCTCGACAGGATAATATGAGGAACACTGAAGCTTTCTTT	CASSFPRQDNMRNTEAFF	.	many	TRBV11-2	TRBJ1-1
TGTGCCAGCAGTTTATTGGCCCTCTACGAGCAGTACTTC	CASSLLALYEQYF	.	.	TRBV28	TRBJ2-7
TGTGCCAGCACCTTCGACCCCTACGAGCAGTACTTC	CASTFDPYEQYF	.	many	TRBV6-1	TRBJ2-7
TGTGCCAGCAGTTTAGTCTGGGGAGGTAATACTGAAGCTTTCTTT	CASSLVWGGNTEAFF	.	many	TRBV12-3/TRBV12-4	TRBJ1-1
TGTGCCAGCAGCGGAGAGGGGGCGAACACTGAAGCTTTCTTT	CASSGEGANTEAFF	TRBD1	many	TRBV9	TRBJ1-1
TGTGCCAGCAGCACAAGCACCGGGGAGCTGTTTTTT	CASSTSTGELFF	.	.	TRBV7-3	TRBJ2-2
TGCGCCAGCAGCCAAGGATTGGGAGAGGAGACCCAGTACTTC	CASSQGLGEETQYF	.	many	TRBV4-3	TRBJ2-5
TGTGCCAGCAGCCCCCCGGGACAGTTTAACTATGGCTACACCTTC	CASSPPGQFNYGYTF	TRBD1	.	TRBV7-9	TRBJ1-2
TGTGCCAGCAGCTTAGAACTAGCGGGAGGAGAGACCCAGTACTTC	CASSLELAGGETQYF	TRBD2	few	TRBV11-2	TRBJ2-5
TGTGCCAGTAGTATTTCGACAGGAACTTATCAGCCCCAGCATTTT	CASSISTGTYQPQHF	.	many	TRBV19	TRBJ1-5
TGCGCCAGCAGTGAGACTTGGAGCTATGGCTACACCTTC	CASSETWSYGYTF	.	many	TRBV10-1	TRBJ1-2
TGTGCCAGCAGCCCCGCAGGGTACGATGGCTACACCTTC	CASSPAGYDGYTF	.	many	TRBV9	TRBJ1-2